A single sample gave rise to the 32 T cell receptor beta chains below, sequenced in a study of regulatory T cells in long-lasting Graves disease. Described time point: newly diagnosed GD, antithyroid drugs for less than 3 months. PBMCs were the source of the RNA used for TCR sequencing. Through Arm-PCR of CDR3 regions and iRepertoire HTBI primers, TCR beta libraries were built. In TCRdb, the multiplex PCR reads were re-called with MiXCR into one record per CDR3 protein. The table includes around 460,000 distinct CDR3 sequences, 11% to 15% detected once. A further study also used this sample, focusing on T cells in Graves' hyperthyroidism and ophthalmopathy.

The material was peripheral blood mononuclear cells (PBMCs), obtained at new diagnosis, from a patient treated with antithyroid drugs. These receptors were taken from a woman between 50 and 59 years old with Graves disease.

CDR3 DNA: TGTGCCAGCAGCTATAGAAGGAACCGCACAGATACGCAGTATTTT. As protein: CASSYRRNRTDTQYF. V gene TRBV11-2 combines with J gene TRBJ2-3; D uncertain. V was pared by 4 bases and J by 1 base, with 12 bases between. Germline V gene data show CDR1 as SGHAT and CDR2 as FQNNGV. The CDR3 is 15 amino acids.

This clonotype was counted ten times or more. This chain links TRBV2 with TRBJ1-1, with TRBD1 identical over 8 bases. The CDR3 extends over 14 amino acids. Per germline, CDR1 SNHLY and CDR2 FYNNEI. Trimming removed 7 bases from V and 0 bases from J; junction bases left unmatched: 4. CDR3 bases: TGTGCCAGCATCTGGACAGGGCTGAACACTGAAGCTTTCTTT. Protein product: CASIWTGLNTEAFF.

This clonotype was seen a handful of times. The DNA of the CDR3 is TGTGCCATCAGTGAGCAGGACGGATTCCAAGAGACCCAGTACTTC. It yields the protein CAISEQDGFQETQYF. V usage is TRBV10-3 and J usage is TRBJ2-5, with no clear D. V lost 2 bases and J 1 base, leaving 11 bases between the germline ends. This CDR3 contains 15 residues. Germline CDR1 and CDR2: ENHRY and SYGVKD.

This clonotype was detected a few times. The gene calls are TRBV7-9 and TRBJ1-2; TRBD1 matches 8 bases. V lost 3 bases, J lost 8 bases, and 8 bases stayed unmatched. CDR3 length equals 14 residues. Per the germline V gene, CDR1 is SEHNR and CDR2 is FQNEAQ (reference sequence). CDR3 nucleotide sequence: TGTGCCAGCAGCTTGGACAGGGCCGTTGACGGCTACACCTTC. This codes for CASSLDRAVDGYTF.

CDR3 sequence: CASILGLYSPLHF. DNA for the CDR3: TGTGCCAGCATTCTTGGACTTTATTCACCCCTCCACTTT. The gene calls are TRBV2 and TRBJ1-6; D not resolved. CDR1 is SNHLY, CDR2 FYNNEI, per germline. CDR3 length: 13 residues. Trimming took off 7 bases at V and 8 bases at J, with 12 bases between the two ends. Using reference TRBV2 and TRBJ1-6 for the parts outside the CDR3, the full variable domain is EPEVTQTPSHQVTQMGQEVILRCVPISNHLYFYWYRQILGQKVEFLVSFYNNEISEKSEIFDDQFSVERPDGSNFTLKIRSTKLEDSAMYFCASILGLYSPLHFGNGTRLTVT.

The rearrangement uses TRBV19 and TRBJ1-6; possibly TRBD1 for D (6 bases). The CDR3 sequence is 13 residues long. V lost 8 bases and J lost 5, with 10 bases in between. Germline V gives CDR1 LNHDA, CDR2 SQIVND (reference sequence). CDR3 sequence (DNA): TGTGCCAGTCGGGACACCGATAATTCACCCCTCCACTTT. Protein sequence: CASRDTDNSPLHF.

This clonotype was counted at least ten times. The gene calls are TRBV12-3 or TRBV12-4 and TRBJ2-7, with 10 bases identical to TRBD2. This CDR3 region has 14 residues. The V segment lost 6 bases and the J segment 5 bases; nucleotides outside the gene matches: 7. CDR3 DNA sequence: TGTGCCAGCAGAATTGGGCTAGCGGGAGACGAGCAGTACTTC. This sequence encodes CASRIGLAGDEQYF.

This clonotype was detected a few times. The rearrangement links TRBV19 to TRBJ1-6; 7 nucleotides align to TRBD1. V lost 6 bases and J lost 1; bases outside the gene matches: 9. Germline loops: CDR1 LNHDA, CDR2 SQIVND (reference sequence). The length of the CDR3 is 17 residues. The CDR3 loop reads CASSPGQGVSYNSPLHF. The CDR3 nucleotides read TGTGCCAGTAGCCCCGGGCAGGGGGTATCCTATAATTCACCCCTCCACTTT.

This clonotype occurred many times. The genes are TRBV28 and TRBJ1-2; D is possibly TRBD1 (5 bases). The CDR3 has 13 residues. Germline CDR1 is MDHEN and CDR2 is SYDVKM. With 5 bases removed from V and 8 bases from J, the gap between germline ends came to 15 bases. CDR3 amino acids: CASSPGLVYGYTF. CDR3 sequence (DNA): TGTGCCAGCAGTCCAGGGTTAGTTTACGGCTACACCTTC.

About this clonotype itself: A clone one base away is much larger, so this may be a read error. The rearrangement links TRBV10-3 to TRBJ1-2; D not resolved. Germline CDR1 is ENHRY and CDR2 is SYGVKD. This CDR3 region has 12 residues. CDR3 DNA sequence: TGTGCCATCAGGCCGGATACCTATAGCTACACCTTC. Translated: CAIRPDTYSYTF.

This clonotype showed up just once. The gene calls are TRBV2 and TRBJ1-2, with D hard to call. Germline loops: CDR1 SNHLY, CDR2 FYNNEI. V was clipped by 2 bases and J by 4 bases, with 8 bases between them. The CDR3 is made up of 13 amino acids. The CDR3 protein is CASSEQAGYGYTF. The CDR3 nucleotides read TGTGCCAGCAGTGAACAGGCAGGCTATGGCTACACCTTC.

This clonotype was picked up many times. The genes are TRBV7-8 and TRBJ2-3, with 14 nucleotides matching TRBD2. Trimming at V came to 4 bases and at J to 9 bases, leaving 12 bases not matched to a gene. Germline loops: CDR1 SGHVS, CDR2 FQNEAQ. The CDR3 totals 17 residues. CDR3 DNA sequence: TGTGCCAGCAGCTCGAAAGCCGGGACTAGCGGGAGAGGGACGCAGTATTTT. This translates into CASSSKAGTSGRGTQYF.

On this clonotype: The junction shows a germline mismatch at one end, possibly a read error. This chain joins TRBV5-6 and TRBJ2-7, with 9 bases that match TRBD1. CDR1 and CDR2 (germline): SGHDT, YYEEEE. The CDR3 covers 16 residues. The CDR3 DNA is TGTGCCAGCAGCTTGACAGGACAGGGGATCCCCTACGAGCAGCACTTC. It specifies CASSLTGQGIPYEQHF.

Details on this clonotype: A much larger clone differs from this one at a single base, so this may be a read error. The J gene is TRBJ2-5, the V gene TRBV7-8; maybe TRBD1 (5 bases). Germline assignment: CDR1 SGHVS and CDR2 FQNEAQ. This CDR3 spans 14 amino acids. The CDR3, as DNA: TGTGCCAGCAGCTTAATGCAGGGTCAAGAGGCCCAGTACTTC. Protein sequence: CASSLMQGQEAQYF.

V usage is TRBV27 and J usage is TRBJ1-2; 7 bases fit TRBD1. CDR3 length equals 14 residues. Germline values: CDR1 MNHEY, CDR2 SMNVEV (reference sequence). The V and J ends lost 7 bases and 6 bases, in that order; junction bases with no gene match: 11. The CDR3: CASTPSDRWDGYTF. Written as DNA, the CDR3 is TGTGCCAGCACTCCATCGGACAGGTGGGATGGCTACACCTTC.

This chain uses TRBV2 with TRBJ2-1; 11 bases line up with TRBD2. The J segment lost 11 bases and the V segment lost 4 bases, leaving 4 bases of the junction unmatched. Germline values: CDR1 SNHLY, CDR2 FYNNEI. The CDR3 sequence is 13 residues long. Here the CDR3 DNA reads TGTGCCAGCAGTGCGACTAGCGGGACTAAGCAGTTCTTC. Protein: CASSATSGTKQFF. Looking up the rest from reference TRBV2 and TRBJ2-1 gives the full variable domain: EPEVTQTPSHQVTQMGQEVILRCVPISNHLYFYWYRQILGQKVEFLVSFYNNEISEKSEIFDDQFSVERPDGSNFTLKIRSTKLEDSAMYFCASSATSGTKQFFGPGTRLTVL.

This clonotype was counted many times. The chain combines TRBV20-1 with TRBJ2-7; D perhaps matches TRBD2 (6 bases). This CDR3 contains 14 residues. Trimming cost V 3 bases and J 5 bases, with 17 bases left between them. Germline V gene lookup returns CDR1 DFQATT and CDR2 SNEGSKA (reference sequence). The CDR3 protein is CSASWQGGANEQYF. The CDR3 DNA reads as TGCAGTGCTAGTTGGCAGGGAGGTGCCAACGAGCAGTACTTC.

This clonotype was picked up a small number of times. The chain combines TRBV10-2 with TRBJ1-2; D call uncertain. The CDR3 length is 14 residues. Germline loops: CDR1 WSHSY, CDR2 SAAADI. V was pared by 6 bases and J by 3 bases, with 14 bases between. CDR3 in amino acids: CASRVKGSDYGYTF. CDR3 in DNA: TGCGCCAGCAGAGTAAAAGGGTCCGACTATGGCTACACCTTC.

This clonotype has at least ten counts. This rearrangement joins TRBV28 to TRBJ2-1; 7 nucleotides line up with TRBD2. Germline trimming cut 2 bases from V and 1 base from J; bases unmatched to any gene: 5. This CDR3 spans 16 amino acids. From germline, CDR1 is MDHEN and CDR2 SYDVKM. In nucleotides, the CDR3 is TGTGCCAGCAGTTTACTCCTGGGGGGGTCCTACAATGAGCAGTTCTTC. Translating it yields CASSLLLGGSYNEQFF. The full variable domain, its missing parts supplied by reference TRBV28 and TRBJ2-1, is DVKVTQSSRYLVKRTGEKVFLECVQDMDHENMFWYRQDPGLGLRLIYFSYDVKMKEKGDIPEGYSVSREKKERFSLILESASTNQTSMYLCASSLLLGGSYNEQFFGPGTRLTVL.

The chain is built from TRBV15 and TRBJ1-1; D may be TRBD1 (6 bases). Germline V CDR1 and CDR2: LNHNV, YYDKDF (reference sequence). V shed 3 bases and J shed 2 bases, with 7 bases lying between them. The CDR3 length is 13 residues. CDR3: CATSRDSNTEAFF. Here the CDR3 DNA reads TGTGCCACCAGCAGGGACAGCAACACTGAAGCTTTCTTT.

The chain joins TRBV18 to TRBJ2-1; 10 bases map to TRBD2. This CDR3 contains 18 residues. Trimming cost V 5 bases and J 2 bases; bases outside gene matches: 12. Germline CDR1 reads KGHSH; CDR2 reads LQKENI. CDR3 protein: CASSSQREGLGAYNEQFF. CDR3 DNA: TGTGCCAGCTCAAGTCAGCGGGAGGGCCTTGGGGCCTACAATGAGCAGTTCTTC.

The genes are TRBV25-1 and TRBJ2-1; D is unresolved. CDR1 and CDR2 (germline): MGHDK, SYGVNS. Trimming pared 4 bases from V and 9 bases from J, leaving 16 bases between. The CDR3 has 14 residues. In DNA form, the CDR3 reads TGTGCCAGCAGTGGGGTGGGCGACCGCACTGAGCAGTTCTTC. Translating gives CASSGVGDRTEQFF.

This clonotype was found a few times. V is TRBV20-1 and J is TRBJ2-7; 10 bases map to TRBD2. This CDR3 contains 16 residues. Germline V gene sequence: CDR1 DFQATT, CDR2 SNEGSKA (reference sequence). The trim removed 6 bases at V and 3 bases at J, leaving 14 bases unmatched. CDR3 amino acids: CSAGSPIAGGGYEQYF. CDR3 nucleotides: TGCAGTGCCGGTTCGCCGATAGCGGGAGGCGGCTACGAGCAGTACTTC.

This clonotype was seen repeatedly, ten times or more. The V gene is TRBV7-2, the J gene TRBJ2-3, with D unclear. Looked up from germline, CDR1 is SGHTA and CDR2 is FQGNSA. This CDR3 has 13 residues. Trimming shortened V by 1 base and J by 6 bases, and 8 bases separated the two germline ends. DNA of the CDR3: TGTGCCAGCAGCTTAGTGGCCCTGGATACGCAGTATTTT. Translated: CASSLVALDTQYF.

The sample holds a few counts of this clonotype. The V and J genes are TRBV7-9 and TRBJ2-1; TRBD1 might be the D (5 bases). V gave up 6 bases and J gave up 3 bases, with 18 bases separating them. The germline gives CDR1 SEHNR, CDR2 FQNEAQ (reference sequence). CDR3 length: 16 residues. In nucleotides, the CDR3 is TGTGCCAGCAGTGGGGCTGCCAGCGTAGACTACAATGAGCAGTTCTTC. Its translation is CASSGAASVDYNEQFF.

This clonotype was picked up many times. The rearrangement uses TRBV5-1 and TRBJ2-7; 8 bases agree with TRBD2. In germline, CDR1 is SGHRS, CDR2 YFSETQ. Losses at the gene ends were 6 bases for V and 6 bases for J; bases not matched to a gene: 14. The CDR3 sequence is 15 residues long. CDR3 coding DNA: TGCGCCAGCACCCGGGAGGGGGGGCCCTTGGGCGAGCAGTACTTC. Protein: CASTREGGPLGEQYF. Supplemented by reference TRBV5-1 and TRBJ2-7, the full variable domain reads KAGVTQTPRYLIKTRGQQVTLSCSPISGHRSVSWYQQTPGQGLQFLFEYFSETQRNKGNFPGRFSGRQFSNSRSEMNVSTLELGDSALYLCASTREGGPLGEQYFGPGTRLTVT.

This clonotype was detected many times. The chain carries TRBV11-2 and TRBJ1-1; 7 nucleotides agree with TRBD1. Germline V gene lookup returns CDR1 SGHAT and CDR2 FQNNGV. Trimming cost V 3 bases and J 0 bases; bases outside gene matches: 4. CDR3 length: 15 residues. CDR3: CASSFRGGLNTEAFF. The CDR3 DNA is TGTGCCAGCAGCTTTAGAGGGGGCTTGAACACTGAAGCTTTCTTT.

This clonotype was seen repeatedly, ten times or more. The V call is TRBV7-2, the J call TRBJ2-1; 12 bases fit TRBD2. Trimming took 2 bases from V and 4 from J; bases not matched to a gene: 3. Per the germline V gene, CDR1 is SGHTA and CDR2 is FQGNSA. CDR3 length: 16 residues. The CDR3 loop reads CASSLFLAGGYNEQFF. For the CDR3, the DNA is TGTGCCAGCAGCTTATTCCTAGCGGGAGGGTACAATGAGCAGTTCTTC.

This clonotype was observed a few times. The junction and the germline gene differ at one end; a read error may be behind it. J is TRBJ2-7 and V is TRBV24-1; D may correspond to TRBD1 or TRBD2 (5 bases each). CDR1 and CDR2 (germline): KGHDR, SFDVKD. CDR3 length: 13 residues. The CDR3 loop is CATSTAVSNEQYF. In DNA form, the CDR3 reads TGTGCCACTTCGACAGCGGTCTCCAACGAGCAGTACTTC.

V usage is TRBV28 and J usage is TRBJ1-2, with a weak D call TRBD1 (5 bases). This CDR3 comprises 16 residues. The V end was cut by 5 bases, the J end by 8 bases, with 24 bases between. Germline V CDR1 and CDR2: MDHEN, SYDVKM. The CDR3 DNA is TGTGCCAGCAGTCCCGAGGTGGGACGGCTCGGGGTCGGCTACACCTTC. Translation gives CASSPEVGRLGVGYTF.

This clonotype showed up just a few times. This chain links TRBV3-1 with TRBJ2-7, with 12 bases identical to TRBD2. With 1 base clipped from V and 0 bases from J, the junction kept 7 bases outside the gene matches. CDR1 is LGHDT, CDR2 YNNKEL, per germline (reference sequence). CDR3 length: 18 residues. The CDR3 nucleotides are TGTGCCAGCAGCCAAGCGCTAGCGGGAGGGCCACACTCCTACGAGCAGTACTTC. This sequence encodes CASSQALAGGPHSYEQYF.

This clonotype was detected many times. This rearrangement joins TRBV12-3 or TRBV12-4 to TRBJ2-1, with TRBD2 matching over 7 bases. V shed 5 bases and J 4 bases; nucleotides not matched to a gene: 11. The CDR3 spans 16 residues. Here the CDR3 DNA reads TGTGCCAGCAGTGGGTTATGGGACTACTCGTACAATGAGCAGTTCTTC. Its protein is CASSGLWDYSYNEQFF.